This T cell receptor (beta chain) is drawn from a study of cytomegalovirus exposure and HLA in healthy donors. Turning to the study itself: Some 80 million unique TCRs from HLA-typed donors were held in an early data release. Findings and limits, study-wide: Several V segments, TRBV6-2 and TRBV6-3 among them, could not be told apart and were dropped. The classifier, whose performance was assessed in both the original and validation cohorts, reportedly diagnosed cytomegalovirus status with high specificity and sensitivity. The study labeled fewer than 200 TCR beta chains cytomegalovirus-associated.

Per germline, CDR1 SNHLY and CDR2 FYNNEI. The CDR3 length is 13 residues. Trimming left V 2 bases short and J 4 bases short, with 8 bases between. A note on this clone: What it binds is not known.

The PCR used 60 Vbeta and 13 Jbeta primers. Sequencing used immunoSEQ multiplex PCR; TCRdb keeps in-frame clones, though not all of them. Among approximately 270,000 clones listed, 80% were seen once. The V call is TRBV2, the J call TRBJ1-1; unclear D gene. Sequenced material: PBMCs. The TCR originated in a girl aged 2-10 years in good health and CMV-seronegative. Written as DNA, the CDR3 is TGTGCCAGCAGTGAACGGGGTAGCACTGAAGCTTTCTTT. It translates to CASSERGSTEAFF.